Listed below are T cell receptor beta chains from one sample, sequenced in a study of T-cell reconstitution after alpha-beta-depleted transplantation in children. Each CDR3 protein is one row after TCRdb ran MiXCR on the PCR reads. The repertoire holds about 110,000 distinct CDR3 sequences, with approximately 6.6% as singletons. Sequencing used PBMCs, mostly from graft donor cells, obtained 360 days after TCRalphabeta/CD19-depleted stem cell transplant. The receptor set was obtained from a male patient between 2 and 15 years old who had a stem cell transplant for acute lymphoblastic leukemia, so the T cells may come from the graft donor. CDR3s include the opening cysteine and the closing phenylalanine or tryptophan.

V | CDR3
TRBV5-1 | CASTPRAGPGTDTQYF
TRBV4-3 | CASSQVDRGNYGYTF
TRBV5-5 | CASSQGTGFYEQYF
TRBV7-2 | CASSLEGTGRYEQYF
TRBV3-1 | CASSQVNHYEQYF
TRBV4-3 | CASSPEGTGELFF
TRBV25-1 | CASRNLLSGLSRRNTEAFF
TRBV27 | CASSLAGGSSYEQYF
TRBV7-7 | CASSPTGYNEQFF
TRBV2 | CASSEPVWGTEAFF
TRBV6-5 | CASSYSVTDTQYF
TRBV27 | CASSLSPGTYEQYF
TRBV6-2/TRBV6-3 | CASSHPRDTQETQYF
TRBV28 | CASSSSSGRAPVHNEQFF
TRBV29-1 | CSVEDYQLATDTQYF
TRBV28 | CGTGGFEKLFF
TRBV20-1 | CSASDRAGWKGWETQYF
TRBV7-9 | CASSPLSRGFYEQYF
TRBV5-1 | CASSYAGELFF
TRBV5-8 | CAGNRDLTYEQYF
TRBV11-2 | CASSLGGRATGELFF
TRBV6-5 | CASRGQEYTEAFF
TRBV5-1 | CASSLGDTQYF
TRBV6-2/TRBV6-3 | CASSYKGWGYEQYF
TRBV5-1 | CASSFGQHYTF
TRBV5-6 | CASSTGILGELFF
TRBV6-1 | CATPELANTGELFF
TRBV7-6 | CASSAYGGTDTQYF
TRBV25-1 | CASRLALEQYF
TRBV29-1 | CSVLTGINSYEQYF
TRBV7-9 | CASSWGGQNIQYF
TRBV9 | CASSVEDRIYEQYF
TRBV7-7 | CASSFRLGASYEQYF
TRBV11-2 | CASSLPLAATQYF
TRBV7-9 | CASSFKMYNEQFF
TRBV12-3/TRBV12-4 | CASRTGPEQFF
TRBV27 | CASSSNGQGYTDTQYF
TRBV10-2 | CASSEHSIEGYTF
TRBV25-1 | CASSRPAQETQYF
TRBV12-5 | CASGPPSGELFF
TRBV29-1 | CSSSSQKGTDTQYF
TRBV12-3/TRBV12-4 | CASSLVRLHEQYF
TRBV7-9 | CAIRLAPHNEQFF
TRBV7-7 | CASSGEGGGDEQFF
TRBV15 | CATSRDRRLHPTHEQYF
TRBV24-1 | CATSDLGQKSTDTQYF
TRBV4-3 | CASSRYISSYNEQFF
TRBV6-1 | CATGTSGDTDTQYF
TRBV9 | CASSHSNSGANVLTF
TRBV24-1 | CATSDLRDGSGEQYF
TRBV2 | CASFGQGDYEQYF